The entry that follows covers one T cell receptor beta chain sequence. Sample treatment: about 20 received Ad26.COV2.S at low or high dose, single or two shots; 5 received placebo; per-sample allocation not given. Specimens were obtained on day 63 following the first vaccine or placebo injection. This entry belongs to a study of Ad26.COV2.S vaccination and SARS-CoV-2 variants. The protocol was immunoSEQ multiplex PCR, while the TCRdb copy is restricted to in-frame clones and leaves out a portion. In the table there are roughly 320,000 clones, roughly 84% of which are singletons. The material was peripheral blood, obtained in a trial of Ad26.COV2.S vaccine versus placebo. The clonotype comes from a person between 18 and 65 years old who received the Ad26.COV2.S COVID-19 vaccine or a placebo.

This CDR3 reads CASSQDGSGTNEQFF. In DNA form, the CDR3 reads TGCGCCAGCAGCCAAGATGGTAGCGGGACCAATGAGCAGTTCTTC. The J gene is TRBJ2-1, the V gene TRBV4-3; the match to TRBD2 covers 8 bases. The CDR3 is made up of 15 amino acids. Germline trimming cut 0 bases from V and 6 bases from J; bases unmatched to any gene: 4. Germline loops: CDR1 LGHNA, CDR2 YSLEER.